The clone carrying this T cell receptor (beta chain) has a single count. Its specificity is not known. This sample was taken from a study of siplizumab effects on memory and regulatory T cells. Germline lookup yields CDR1 SGHTA and CDR2 FQGNSA. The CDR3 has 15 residues. Between the trimmed V and J ends, which lost 0 bases and 0 bases, there was a span of 6 bases. Here immunoSEQ multiplex PCR was the method, and the copy in TCRdb shows in-frame clones only, minus some. Of more than 85,000 clones listed, roughly 92% were seen once; the top ten hold 1% to 1.5%. General observations from the study: Unstimulated subsets contained matches for only a minor fraction of alloreactive clones. Neither a naive nor a memory phenotype was assignable to roughly 75-95% of proliferating CD4+ or CD8+ clones. Naive T cells apparently outstripped memory cells in diversity and seemed major alloresponse contributors. Confirmation that proliferating Tregs from siplizumab cultures had suppressive function was not obtained.

Input material: CD4+ T cells sorted from blood. The chain is built from TRBV7-2 and TRBJ1-5; D is perhaps TRBD1 (5 bases). The sequence derives from a human donor in good health. As DNA, the CDR3 is TGTGCCAGCAGCTTAGCCGGGACTAGCAATCAGCCCCAGCATTTT. Its protein is CASSLAGTSNQPQHF. The full variable domain, rest sourced from reference TRBV7-2 and TRBJ1-5, is GAGVSQSPSNKVTEKGKDVELRCDPISGHTALYWYRQSLGQGLEFLIYFQGNSAPDKSGLPSDRFSAERTGGSVSTLTIQRTQQEDSAVYLCASSLAGTSNQPQHFGDGTRLSIL.